This T cell receptor beta chain appears in the sequencing data of a study of cytomegalovirus exposure and HLA in healthy donors. Study-wide results and limits: A missense variant in DCLRE1C was later tied to TCR beta V- and J-gene trimming. In vitro work confirmed that a few CMV-associated chains recognize CMV antigens. Certain sequence variants were highly shared and formed a cluster, and this cluster was likely a sequencing artifact.

Worth noting for this clone: Antigen unknown.

Germline CDR1 and CDR2: MNHEY and SVGAGI. This CDR3 region has 13 residues. V was shortened by 6 bases and J by 3 bases, with 11 bases between the two germline ends. PCR amplification relied on 60 Vbeta primers (plus 13 Jbeta primers). Clones were sequenced by immunoSEQ multiplex PCR, and TCRdb holds only the in-frame ones, with some missing. The data contain some 130,000 clones, approximately 74% of them singletons. The specimen was PBMCs. The chain carries TRBV6-5 and TRBJ1-2; D perhaps matches TRBD1 (6 bases). The sequence came from a male donor in good health and CMV-seronegative. CDR3 protein: CASRRQDYYGYTF. The DNA of the CDR3 is TGTGCCAGCAGACGACAGGACTACTATGGCTACACCTTC.